This T cell receptor (beta chain) derives from a study of vaccination and CD4 T cells after COVID-19. Overall study: Blood was drawn a median roughly 67 days post second dose, range 14 to 241.

Indicated treatment: roughly 10-day PBMC culture with coronavirus spike peptide pools or control peptides (ViraFEST assay). As to this clonotype: Its cognate antigen is unknown.

CDR1 WSHSY and CDR2 SAAADI come from the germline V gene. The length of the CDR3 is 14 residues. V was trimmed by 4 bases and J by 1 base, leaving 10 bases between them. Cultured CD4+ T cell DNA was sequenced using the Oncomine TCR Beta short-read assay. TCRdb re-called the PCR reads with MiXCR, one entry per CDR3 protein. The table has about 16,000 distinct CDR3 sequences, less than 55% seen once. The clonotype was recovered from a human donor who had recovered from COVID-19. The chain recombines TRBV10-2 with TRBJ1-1; D is unclear. Sequenced material: CD4+ T cells from blood, cultured in vitro. The CDR3 DNA is TGCGCCAGCAGTGTGGACTCTCAGAACACTGAAGCTTTCTTT. It yields the protein CASSVDSQNTEAFF.